The 30 T cell receptor beta chains below were found in one sample sequenced in a study of blood T cell repertoires in COVID-19. Using immunoSEQ multiplex PCR, the repertoire was profiled, and TCRdb retains in-frame clones only, with some absent. The sample lists tens of thousands of clones, around 90% occurring once. The material sequenced was peripheral blood. These receptors were taken from an older man with acute or convalescent COVID-19.

This chain joins TRBV6-1 and TRBJ2-3; a possible D gene is TRBD2 (6 bases). This CDR3 region has 16 residues. Trimming left V 1 base short and J 0 bases short, with 11 bases between. The germline V gene encodes CDR1 MNHNS and CDR2 SASEGT. Written as DNA, the CDR3 is TGTGCCAGCAGTGAAGTGCCCCGGGGGAGCACAGATACGCAGTATTTT. Amino acids: CASSEVPRGSTDTQYF.

The chain couples TRBV4-1 to TRBJ2-3; the D gene is possibly TRBD2 (5 bases). Germline CDR1 and CDR2: MGHRA and YSYEKL. The CDR3 is made up of 14 amino acids. Trimming pared 4 bases from V and 1 base from J, leaving 9 bases between. The CDR3 loop reads CASSLAWGTDTQYF. DNA for the CDR3: TGCGCCAGCAGCCTAGCGTGGGGCACAGATACGCAGTATTTT.

This clone was detected once. This chain's CDR3 is CASRGLAGTYEQYF. DNA of the CDR3: TGTGCCAGCAGAGGACTAGCGGGGACCTACGAGCAGTACTTC. The chain carries TRBV11-2 and TRBJ2-7; 12 bases agree with TRBD2. There are 14 residues in the CDR3. Trimming removed 6 bases from V and 2 bases from J; junction bases left unmatched: 2. CDR1 is SGHAT and CDR2 is FQNNGV in the germline V gene.

The chain recombines TRBV10-2 with TRBJ1-6, with TRBD1 matching over 7 bases. Germline CDR1 is WSHSY and CDR2 is SAAADI. The CDR3 has 16 amino acids. V dropped 4 bases and J dropped 1; count of bases not matched to a gene: 4. CDR3 DNA sequence: TGCGCCAGCAGTGCCGTACAGGGGTCCTATAATTCACCCCTCCACTTT. Its translation: CASSAVQGSYNSPLHF.

The V and J genes are TRBV3-1 (or the pseudogene TRBV3-2) and TRBJ2-1; a weak D match, TRBD2 (6 bases). Trimming shortened V by 4 bases and J by 6 bases, and 7 bases separated the two germline ends. This CDR3 has 12 residues. From germline, CDR1 is LGHDT and CDR2 YNNKEL (reference sequence). In nucleotides, the CDR3 is TGTGCCAGCAGCCTTAGCGGCAATGAGCAGTTCTTC. Protein: CASSLSGNEQFF.

V usage is TRBV5-1 and J usage is TRBJ1-1; TRBD1 aligns across 7 bases. The J segment lost 1 base and the V segment lost 0 bases, leaving 0 bases of the junction unmatched. Germline V CDR1 and CDR2: SGHRS, YFSETQ. This CDR3 has 14 amino acids. As DNA, the CDR3 is TGCGCCAGCAGCTTGGGGGACAGGAACACTGAAGCTTTCTTT. Translation: CASSLGDRNTEAFF.

The gene calls are TRBV5-1 and TRBJ1-1; 10 nucleotides agree with TRBD1. The germline V gene has CDR1 SGHRS and CDR2 YFSETQ. Losses at the gene ends were 4 bases for V and 4 bases for J; bases not matched to a gene: 10. This CDR3 is built from 16 residues. The CDR3, as DNA: TGCGCCAGCAGCAGGCCGGGACAGGGGAGGGGCACTGAAGCTTTCTTT. Translation gives CASSRPGQGRGTEAFF.

This clone has only one observation. J is TRBJ1-6 and V is TRBV7-2; D is possibly TRBD1 (6 bases). The CDR3 runs to 16 residues. Germline V lookup: CDR1 SGHTA, CDR2 FQGNSA. Between the trimmed V and J ends, which lost 5 bases and 5 bases, there was a span of 16 bases. Here the CDR3 DNA reads TGTGCCAGCAGCCCGCAGAGGACAGCCAATAATTCACCCCTCCACTTT. Translation gives CASSPQRTANNSPLHF.

This rearrangement joins TRBV20-1 to TRBJ2-1; D not certain. The CDR3 runs 11 residues. The germline CDR1 and CDR2 sequences are DFQATT and SNEGSKA (reference sequence). The V end lost 3 bases, the J end lost 13 bases, and 13 bases lay between the germline ends. CDR3 DNA: TGCAGTGCTAGGTCCGGTGCCCCCCAGTTCTTC. The encoded protein is CSARSGAPQFF.

This clone was found once. The chain links TRBV3-1 (or the pseudogene TRBV3-2) to TRBJ2-1, with 9 positions matching TRBD2. V lost 7 bases, J lost 6 bases, and 13 bases stayed unmatched. Germline-derived CDR1 and CDR2 are LGHDT and YNNKEL (reference sequence). This CDR3 is built from 16 residues. The CDR3, as DNA: TGTGCCAGCACCCGAGTTGGCGGGGGGGCGGTCAATGAGCAGTTCTTC. It is translated as CASTRVGGGAVNEQFF.

The chain is built from TRBV6-5 and TRBJ2-7; 8 nucleotides align to TRBD1. J lost 2 bases, V lost 6 bases, and 6 bases had no gene match. Germline CDR1 is MNHEY and CDR2 is SVGAGI. This CDR3 has 14 residues. This CDR3 reads CASRRDRTTYEQYF. CDR3 nucleotides: TGTGCCAGCAGGCGGGACAGGACTACCTACGAGCAGTACTTC.

The chain joins TRBV3-1 (or the pseudogene TRBV3-2) to TRBJ1-1; 7 bases fit TRBD1. CDR1 and CDR2 (germline): LGHDT, YNNKEL (reference sequence). The CDR3 length is 15 residues. With 5 bases clipped from V and 1 base from J, the junction kept 7 bases outside the gene matches. CDR3 sequence: CASSVQGFENTEAFF. The CDR3 DNA follows: TGTGCCAGCAGCGTACAGGGGTTTGAGAACACTGAAGCTTTCTTT.

The V call is TRBV5-5, the J call TRBJ1-4, with unresolved D. Trimming cost V 4 bases and J 5 bases, with 12 bases left between them. CDR1 and CDR2 (germline): SGHKS, YYEKEE (reference sequence). The CDR3 has 14 residues. For the CDR3, the DNA is TGTGCCAGCAGCCGTGATGGCCAGAATGAAAAACTGTTTTTT. Amino acids: CASSRDGQNEKLFF.

This sequence joins TRBV20-1 and TRBJ1-2, with D possibly TRBD1 on 5 matching bases. With 0 bases removed from V and 7 bases from J, the gap between germline ends came to 6 bases. CDR3 length: 11 residues. CDR1 and CDR2 (germline): DFQATT, SNEGSKA (reference sequence). DNA of the CDR3: TGCAGTGCTAGAGATAGGGGTGGCTACACCTTC. Translating gives CSARDRGGYTF.

This clone was recorded a few times. The DNA of the CDR3 is TGCGCCAGCAGCTTGGGGCAGGGTATTATGTATGGCTACACCTTC. This gives the protein CASSLGQGIMYGYTF. The V call is TRBV5-1, the J call TRBJ1-2; tentatively, D is TRBD1 (5 bases). The CDR3 is made up of 15 amino acids. Germline CDR1 and CDR2: SGHRS and YFSETQ. Trimming took 0 bases from V and 5 from J, leaving 14 bases between them.

The V gene is TRBV15, the J gene TRBJ2-7, with TRBD1 as a possible D gene (5 bases). The CDR3 sequence is 14 residues long. Germline loops: CDR1 LNHNV, CDR2 YYDKDF (reference sequence). V lost 1 base to trimming and J lost 6 bases, with 13 bases between them. CDR3 DNA sequence: TGTGCCACCAGCAGAGGACAGCGCCAGGCCGAGCAGTACTTC. The encoded protein is CATSRGQRQAEQYF.

The V call is TRBV9, the J call TRBJ1-1, with TRBD1 as a possible D gene (5 bases). Looked up from germline, CDR1 is SGDLS and CDR2 is YYNGEE. V was trimmed by 3 bases and J by 4 bases, leaving 10 bases between them. The CDR3 runs to 13 residues. The CDR3: CASSEGQVTEAFF. For the CDR3, the DNA is TGTGCCAGCAGCGAGGGGCAGGTCACTGAAGCTTTCTTT.

V gene TRBV6-5 combines with J gene TRBJ1-4, with D tentatively TRBD1 (5 bases). V lost 3 bases and J 8 bases, leaving 13 bases between the germline ends. This CDR3 is built from 14 residues. The V gene's germline CDR1 is MNHEY and CDR2 SVGAGI. CDR3 sequence reads: CASSYGAISEKLFF. CDR3 nucleotides: TGTGCCAGCAGTTATGGGGCTATCAGCGAAAAACTGTTTTTT.

J is TRBJ1-4 and V is TRBV6-4; D perhaps matches TRBD1 (5 bases). CDR1 and CDR2 (germline): MRHNA, SNTAGT. V lost 6 bases, J lost 8 bases, and 19 bases lay in between. CDR3 size: 15 residues. The DNA for the CDR3 is TGTGCCAGCAGGAATACCGGGGGTTCGGAGGAAAAACTGTTTTTT. It encodes CASRNTGGSEEKLFF.

The rearrangement joins TRBV4-2 to TRBJ2-1; D possibly corresponds to TRBD2 (5 bases). Germline V gene lookup returns CDR1 LGHNA and CDR2 YNFKEQ. The V end lost 6 bases, the J end lost 2 bases, and 11 bases lay between the germline ends. The CDR3 sequence is 14 residues long. The chain's CDR3 is CASRRASTYNEQFF. DNA for the CDR3: TGTGCCAGCAGGCGGGCTTCTACCTACAATGAGCAGTTCTTC.

The chain uses TRBV18 and TRBJ2-3; 7 nucleotides align to TRBD2. V was pared by 1 base and J by 0 bases, with 4 bases of the junction left unmatched. The germline gives CDR1 KGHSH, CDR2 LQKENI. The CDR3 has 16 residues. The CDR3 coding sequence is TGTGCCAGCTCACCACTGCCTAGCGGCAGCACAGATACGCAGTATTTT. Its translation is CASSPLPSGSTDTQYF.

The chain combines TRBV30 with TRBJ1-5; no clear D. The V gene's germline CDR1 is GTSNPN and CDR2 SVGIG (reference sequence). The length of the CDR3 is 14 residues. V lost 4 bases to trimming and J lost 0 bases, with 10 bases between them. The CDR3 DNA follows: TGTGCCTGGACCAACAGTTATAGCAATCAGCCCCAGCATTTT. Protein: CAWTNSYSNQPQHF. Variable domain in full (rest from reference TRBV30 and TRBJ1-5): SQTIHQWPATLVQPVGSPLSLECTVEGTSNPNLYWYRQAAGRGLQLLFYSVGIGQISSEVPQNLSASRPQDRQFILSSKKLLLSDSGFYLCAWTNSYSNQPQHFGDGTRLSIL.

This chain links TRBV28 with TRBJ1-4; tentative D call: TRBD1 (5 bases). The CDR3 spans 15 residues. CDR1 is MDHEN and CDR2 is SYDVKM in the germline V gene. Trimming took 2 bases from V and 8 from J, leaving 15 bases between them. CDR3 protein: CASSLLRAGREKLFF. The CDR3 bases are TGTGCCAGCAGTTTACTGCGTGCAGGGAGGGAAAAACTGTTTTTT.

This clone has a single count. The V gene is TRBV12-3 or TRBV12-4, the J gene TRBJ1-5; TRBD1 agrees at 10 bases. Trimming removed 8 bases from V and 6 bases from J; junction bases left unmatched: 4. The CDR3 is 13 amino acids. CDR3 DNA: TGTGCCAGCGCCGGGACAGGGGCTCAGCCCCAGCATTTT. This encodes CASAGTGAQPQHF.

The J gene is TRBJ2-2, the V gene TRBV11-2; possible D gene TRBD2, 6 bases. The germline V and J ends were trimmed by 6 bases and 4 bases, with 18 bases remaining between them. This CDR3 comprises 16 residues. CDR1 is SGHAT and CDR2 is FQNNGV in the germline V gene. The CDR3 loop is CASRTSGVASTGELFF. The CDR3 nucleotides read TGTGCCAGCAGGACCTCGGGGGTAGCGAGCACCGGGGAGCTGTTTTTT.

The chain carries TRBV7-9 and TRBJ1-5, with 9 bases fitting TRBD1. The germline V gene encodes CDR1 SEHNR and CDR2 FQNEAQ (reference sequence). This CDR3 is built from 15 residues. Trimming took 3 bases from V and 7 from J; bases not matched to a gene: 7. The CDR3 DNA reads TGTGCCAGCAGCTTTGGGACAGGGAAACGACAGCCCCAGCATTTT. This codes for CASSFGTGKRQPQHF.

The chain uses TRBV27 and TRBJ1-1, with 8 bases fitting TRBD1. This CDR3 comprises 16 residues. Germline V gives CDR1 MNHEY, CDR2 SMNVEV (reference sequence). V shed 4 bases and J 1 base; nucleotides not matched to a gene: 8. CDR3 in amino acids: CASSSRQGAANTEAFF. CDR3 coding DNA: TGTGCCAGCAGTTCCAGGCAGGGGGCGGCGAACACTGAAGCTTTCTTT.

The chain couples TRBV10-2 to TRBJ1-1; 7 nucleotides align to TRBD1. Germline-derived CDR1 and CDR2 are WSHSY and SAAADI. V gave up 4 bases and J gave up 2 bases; unmatched junction bases: 1. The CDR3 covers 13 residues. The CDR3 loop is CASSGQGNTEAFF. The DNA of the CDR3 is TGCGCCAGCAGTGGACAGGGAAACACTGAAGCTTTCTTT.

The chain combines TRBV5-5 with TRBJ1-4; 8 bases align to TRBD1. CDR1 is SGHKS and CDR2 is YYEKEE in the germline V gene (reference sequence). CDR3 length: 15 residues. The ends lost 0 bases at V and 7 bases at J; junction bases unmatched: 5. In nucleotides, the CDR3 is TGTGCCAGCAGCTTGGGGCCCGGGACAGGTGAAAAACTGTTTTTT. Amino acid sequence: CASSLGPGTGEKLFF.

The genes are TRBV5-6 and TRBJ1-1; D unclear. Germline V lookup: CDR1 SGHDT, CDR2 YYEEEE. The V and J ends lost 4 bases and 1 base respectively, with 14 bases between them. The CDR3 consists of 15 residues. The CDR3 sequence is CASSTDPEGNTEAFF. The CDR3 DNA sequence: TGTGCCAGCAGCACCGATCCGGAGGGGAACACTGAAGCTTTCTTT.